This T cell receptor beta chain was sequenced for a study of CD8 T cells in Susac syndrome. Across the whole study: Each patient with Susac syndrome, at the time of blood draw, was therapy-naive, on corticosteroids, or on intravenous immunoglobulin alone. Study results and caveats: Clonal expansion was present among Susac CD8+ cells. This expansion reached its peak in TEMRA cells and in active patients.

With respect to this clonotype: Its antigen is undetermined.

Germline CDR1 SGHNT, CDR2 YYREEE (reference sequence). This CDR3 contains 15 residues. The V end lost 4 bases, the J end lost 2 bases, and 14 bases lay between the germline ends. RNA totalling roughly 0.45 to 1 ug underwent reverse transcription with random hexamers. TCRdb redid the calling of the immunoSEQ multiplex PCR reads with MiXCR, one entry per CDR3 protein. The sample yields some 75,000 distinct CDR3 sequences, 93% seen once. The origin of this receptor is a human donor with Susac syndrome. This chain links TRBV5-4 with TRBJ2-3; D call uncertain. Sequenced sample: CD8+ T cells from PBMCs. This CDR3 is CASSLDKFLTDTQYF. CDR3 sequence (DNA): TGTGCCAGCAGCCTTGACAAATTTCTCACAGATACGCAGTATTTT.